One TCR beta chain is described in this entry. Antigen unknown. This entry belongs to a study of cytomegalovirus exposure and HLA in healthy donors. Overall study findings and caveats: Sequencing had likely introduced a cluster of highly shared sequence variants as an artifact.

The V and J ends lost 3 bases and 1 base respectively, with 9 bases between them. This CDR3 is built from 14 residues. The germline CDR1 and CDR2 sequences are KGHSH and LQKENI. The PCR was carried out with 60 Vbeta primers and 13 Jbeta primers. Sequencing was performed with immunoSEQ multiplex PCR; in TCRdb, only in-frame clones are kept and a portion is missing. The sample records about 160,000 clones, about 81% being singletons. The chain links TRBV18 to TRBJ1-1; D is possibly TRBD1 (5 bases). Specimen: PBMCs. This clonotype originated in a woman aged 18-29 years in good health and CMV-seronegative. In DNA form, the CDR3 reads TGTGCCAGCTCACCTTGGGGCCCGAACACTGAAGCTTTCTTT. This encodes CASSPWGPNTEAFF. Full variable domain (missing parts from reference TRBV18 and TRBJ1-1): NAGVMQNPRHLVRRRGQEARLRCSPMKGHSHVYWYRQLPEEGLKFMVYLQKENIIDESGMPKERFSAEFPKEGPSILRIQQVVRGDSAAYFCASSPWGPNTEAFFGQGTRLTVV.